The 30 T cell receptor beta chains listed next were all sequenced from one sample in a study of OX40 agonist ivuxolimab in advanced cancers. Generated by immunoSEQ multiplex PCR, the TCRdb table keeps only in-frame clones and is missing some. This repertoire shows about 75,000 clones, approximately 84% found once; its top ten account for about 17%. The sequencing used CD4+ or CD8+ T cells sorted from blood, collected in a trial of the OX40 agonist ivuxolimab. The receptors originated from an adult with an advanced solid tumor such as melanoma, head and neck, liver or kidney cancer.

This rearrangement joins TRBV5-1 to TRBJ1-2; D ambiguous. Germline values: CDR1 SGHRS, CDR2 YFSETQ. This CDR3 has 15 amino acids. The germline V and J ends were trimmed by 0 bases and 0 bases, with 9 bases remaining between them. Here the CDR3 DNA reads TGCGCCAGCAGCTTGGAGGGAACCACTAACTATGGCTACACCTTC. This translates into CASSLEGTTNYGYTF.

The chain recombines TRBV5-1 with TRBJ2-1, with 8 bases that match TRBD2. The length of the CDR3 is 16 residues. Germline assignment: CDR1 SGHRS and CDR2 YFSETQ. Germline trimming cut 2 bases from V and 6 bases from J; bases unmatched to any gene: 10. The CDR3 region is CASSFGTYSGTNEQFF. DNA of the CDR3: TGCGCCAGCAGCTTCGGGACCTATAGCGGGACCAATGAGCAGTTCTTC.

The V call is TRBV6-5, the J call TRBJ1-1; D gene uncertain. V lost 0 bases and J lost 3, with 8 bases in between. The V gene's germline CDR1 is MNHEY and CDR2 SVGAGI. This CDR3 spans 14 amino acids. The CDR3 DNA sequence: TGTGCCAGCAGTTACTCGGTCAGCTACACTGAAGCTTTCTTT. Amino acids: CASSYSVSYTEAFF.

The chain recombines TRBV5-1 with TRBJ2-7; D gene uncertain. Trimming removed 4 bases at V and 1 base at J, with 15 bases between. The CDR3 has 15 amino acids. Germline CDR1 SGHRS, CDR2 YFSETQ. The CDR3 reads CASSLDRLGSYEQYF. Here the CDR3 DNA reads TGCGCCAGCAGCCTAGACCGCTTAGGTTCCTACGAGCAGTACTTC.

The V gene is TRBV5-4, the J gene TRBJ2-5; no definite D call. The CDR3 is 14 amino acids. Deletions cut 4 bases from V and 3 bases from J, with 13 bases between. Looked up from germline, CDR1 is SGHNT and CDR2 is YYREEE (reference sequence). In DNA form, the CDR3 reads TGTGCCAGCAGCCAGAAGGGTCTGGAAGAGACCCAGTACTTC. Protein sequence: CASSQKGLEETQYF.

This rearrangement joins TRBV19 to TRBJ1-2; unclear D gene. Germline V gene lookup returns CDR1 LNHDA and CDR2 SQIVND (reference sequence). CDR3 size: 15 residues. V lost 5 bases to trimming and J lost 5 bases, with 18 bases between them. The CDR3 here is CASSSAGVLVYGYTF. The CDR3 nucleotides are TGTGCCAGTAGTTCTGCGGGCGTGTTGGTATATGGCTACACCTTC.

The CDR3 DNA reads as TGCGCCAGCGCCCGGGACTTTCTCACCGGGGAGCTGTTTTTT. Translating gives CASARDFLTGELFF. J is TRBJ2-2 and V is TRBV10-2, with TRBD2 as a possible D gene (6 bases). V dropped 8 bases and J dropped 4 bases, with 14 bases sitting between them. The germline gives CDR1 WSHSY, CDR2 SAAADI. This CDR3 contains 14 residues.

The chain uses TRBV27 and TRBJ2-6; D is possibly TRBD2 (7 bases). The CDR3 length is 16 residues. Looked up from germline, CDR1 is MNHEY and CDR2 is SMNVEV (reference sequence). The V gene lost 7 bases and the J gene lost 3 bases, with 16 bases spanning the gap. In DNA form, the CDR3 reads TGTGCCAGCACCCCAAGGGGGACTATTGGGGCCAACGTCCTGACTTTC. Residues: CASTPRGTIGANVLTF.

The rearrangement links TRBV5-4 to TRBJ2-7, with D perhaps matching TRBD1 (5 bases). V was cut by 0 bases and J by 2 bases, with 9 bases left in between. Germline assignment: CDR1 SGHNT and CDR2 YYREEE (reference sequence). This CDR3 region has 14 residues. As DNA, the CDR3 is TGTGCCAGCAGCTTGGAGGGCAGGGCCTACGAGCAGTACTTC. It encodes CASSLEGRAYEQYF.

This clone was counted between two and nine times. The J gene is TRBJ2-3, the V gene TRBV5-1; 7 bases match TRBD1. V trimming: 4 bases; J trimming: 0 bases; junction bases outside the gene matches: 11. The CDR3 is made up of 17 amino acids. Germline V gene sequence: CDR1 SGHRS, CDR2 YFSETQ. CDR3 sequence (DNA): TGCGCCAGCAGCAGGCCACAGGGGAAAGAGAGCACAGATACGCAGTATTTT. Translating gives CASSRPQGKESTDTQYF.

V usage is TRBV6-1 and J usage is TRBJ2-2, with 7 bases that match TRBD1. V shed 8 bases, J shed 5 bases, and the junction held 11 bases outside the gene matches. The CDR3 is 15 residues long. The V gene's germline CDR1 is MNHNS and CDR2 SASEGT. The CDR3 DNA sequence: TGTGCCAGCCGACAGGGACAGAGCAGAACCGGGGAGCTGTTTTTT. This encodes CASRQGQSRTGELFF.

This sequence joins TRBV21-1 and TRBJ2-7; TRBD2 is taken as the D call from the table, unchecked against the DNA. TRBV21-1 is a listed pseudogene. This CDR3 region has 13 residues. DNA of the CDR3: TGTGCCAGCAGCTTCGCTAACGGGTACGAGCAGTACTTC. Protein sequence: CASSFANGYEQYF.

In DNA, the CDR3 is TGTGCCAGCAGTTTAGATCTCAGCGGGAGGAGCTCCTACAATGAGCAGTTCTTC. Translated, it gives CASSLDLSGRSSYNEQFF. The V gene is TRBV28, the J gene TRBJ2-1, with 9 bases fitting TRBD2. V was clipped by 2 bases and J by 0 bases; unmatched bases: 8. Looked up from germline, CDR1 is MDHEN and CDR2 is SYDVKM. This CDR3 is 18 amino acids long.

This chain connects TRBV6-5 to TRBJ2-1; 15 nucleotides align to TRBD2. The CDR3 loop spans 16 amino acids. Per the germline V gene, CDR1 is MNHEY and CDR2 is SVGAGI. The trim removed 2 bases at V and 8 bases at J, leaving 4 bases unmatched. The CDR3 coding sequence is TGTGCCAGCAGTTACGGACTAGCGGGAGGGCAAGATGAGCAGTTCTTC. This gives the protein CASSYGLAGGQDEQFF.

This chain connects TRBV6-5 to TRBJ2-3, with D maybe TRBD2 (6 bases). The V end was cut by 7 bases, the J end by 5 bases, with 13 bases between. Germline CDR1 reads MNHEY; CDR2 reads SVGAGI. CDR3 length equals 13 residues. The CDR3 nucleotides are TGTGCCAGCACGGCGGGAAGGGTAGATACGCAGTATTTT. This sequence encodes CASTAGRVDTQYF.

The CDR3 region has the DNA TGTGCCAGCAGCCCCCCGACAGGGTCCTACGAGCAGTACTTC. Its protein is CASSPPTGSYEQYF. V is TRBV6-4 and J is TRBJ2-7, with 7 bases fitting TRBD1. Germline trimming cut 6 bases from V and 1 base from J; bases unmatched to any gene: 6. The CDR3 is made up of 14 amino acids. The germline gives CDR1 MRHNA, CDR2 SNTAGT.

This clone was seen only once. The gene calls are TRBV5-1 and TRBJ1-5; maybe TRBD1 (5 bases). The CDR3 is 14 residues long. V lost 4 bases and J lost 6, with 14 bases in between. Germline CDR1 is SGHRS and CDR2 is YFSETQ. The CDR3: CASSLQVGGQPQHF. The CDR3 nucleotides are TGCGCCAGCAGCCTACAGGTGGGCGGTCAGCCCCAGCATTTT.

A few counts support this clone. V is TRBV6-5 and J is TRBJ1-5; D not certain. CDR3 length: 13 residues. CDR1 is MNHEY, CDR2 SVGAGI, per germline. Trimming left V 8 bases short and J 4 bases short, with 12 bases between. CDR3 in amino acids: CASLTPPNQPQHF. DNA of the CDR3: TGTGCCAGCCTCACTCCCCCAAATCAGCCCCAGCATTTT.

V is TRBV7-9 and J is TRBJ2-3, with TRBD2 matching 7 bases. This CDR3 has 14 residues. Germline CDR1 reads SEHNR; CDR2 reads FQNEAQ (reference sequence). Trimming cost V 7 bases and J 3 bases; bases outside gene matches: 7. The CDR3 DNA sequence: TGTGCCAGCACCACACGGGGGGTAACAGATACGCAGTATTTT. Translating it yields CASTTRGVTDTQYF.

J is TRBJ2-7 and V is TRBV7-2, with D perhaps assigned TRBD1 or TRBD2 (6 bases each). Germline CDR1 is SGHTA and CDR2 is FQGNSA. The CDR3 has 14 residues. Trimming took off 5 bases at V and 6 bases at J, with 17 bases between the two ends. CDR3 sequence reads: CASSARGGLIEQYF. CDR3 in DNA: TGTGCCAGCAGCGCCAGAGGGGGGCTTATCGAGCAGTACTTC.

V and J are TRBV19 and TRBJ1-1; 7 bases are shared with TRBD1. Germline values: CDR1 LNHDA, CDR2 SQIVND (reference sequence). Trimming cost V 3 bases and J 7 bases; bases outside gene matches: 8. This CDR3 comprises 14 residues. The CDR3 is CASSINRGPYEAFF. The CDR3 DNA sequence: TGTGCCAGTAGTATCAACAGGGGCCCTTATGAAGCTTTCTTT.

CDR3 region: CASSPDRTGQTNYGYTF. The CDR3 nucleotides read TGTGCCAGCTCACCTGACCGCACCGGACAGACTAACTATGGCTACACCTTC. This chain joins TRBV18 and TRBJ1-2; weak D call: TRBD1 (6 bases). Trimming pared 3 bases from V and 0 bases from J, leaving 17 bases between. The CDR3 sequence is 17 residues long. The germline V gene has CDR1 KGHSH and CDR2 LQKENI.

The gene calls are TRBV18 and TRBJ2-2; TRBD1 matches at 9 bases. The V and J ends lost 2 bases and 6 bases, in that order; junction bases with no gene match: 10. From germline, CDR1 is KGHSH and CDR2 LQKENI. CDR3 length: 17 residues. DNA of the CDR3: TGTGCCAGCTCACCAAAGGTCAGGACAGGGGATCCCGGGGAGCTGTTTTTT. Translating it yields CASSPKVRTGDPGELFF.

This sequence joins TRBV7-9 and TRBJ2-7; 7 bases align to TRBD2. The germline gives CDR1 SEHNR, CDR2 FQNEAQ (reference sequence). V gave up 5 bases and J gave up 3 bases; unmatched junction bases: 4. CDR3 size: 13 residues. In nucleotides, the CDR3 is TGTGCCAGCAGCGGGAGGGCGATCTACGAGCAGTACTTC. It encodes CASSGRAIYEQYF.

The chain joins TRBV6-1 to TRBJ2-1; unclear D gene. V was trimmed by 2 bases and J by 10 bases, leaving 6 bases between them. The CDR3 covers 11 residues. Germline loops: CDR1 MNHNS, CDR2 SASEGT. CDR3 sequence (DNA): TGTGCCAGCAGTGAATGGGCGGAGCAGTTCTTC. Translating gives CASSEWAEQFF.

This rearrangement joins TRBV6-1 to TRBJ1-4; D is undetermined. CDR3 length equals 14 residues. V dropped 3 bases and J dropped 2 bases, with 7 bases sitting between them. From germline, CDR1 is MNHNS and CDR2 SASEGT. The CDR3: CASSDRGTNEKLFF. In nucleotides, the CDR3 is TGTGCCAGCAGTGACCGAGGGACTAATGAAAAACTGTTTTTT.

This chain uses TRBV25-1 with TRBJ1-6; no definite D call. Germline V gives CDR1 MGHDK, CDR2 SYGVNS. The V and J ends lost 1 base and 8 bases respectively, with 9 bases between them. The length of the CDR3 is 14 residues. CDR3 nucleotides: TGTGCCAGCAGTGAATCCCTCGGGGATTCACCCCTCCACTTT. This translates into CASSESLGDSPLHF. Full variable domain (outside the CDR3, taken from reference TRBV25-1 and TRBJ1-6): EADIYQTPRYLVIGTGKKITLECSQTMGHDKMYWYQQDPGMELHLIHYSYGVNSTEKGDLSSESTVSRIRTEHFPLTLESARPSHTSQYLCASSESLGDSPLHFGNGTRLTVT.

The gene calls are TRBV7-2 and TRBJ1-1; D not certain. Germline loops: CDR1 SGHTA, CDR2 FQGNSA. This CDR3 comprises 14 residues. V was trimmed by 3 bases and J by 5 bases, leaving 13 bases between them. CDR3 protein: CASSFSGLGTEAFF. In DNA, the CDR3 is TGTGCCAGCAGCTTTTCGGGCCTGGGAACTGAAGCTTTCTTT.

The chain employs TRBV29-1 and TRBJ1-2; the D gene is possibly TRBD1 (6 bases). The germline CDR1 and CDR2 sequences are SQVTM and ANQGSEA. The CDR3 is made up of 15 amino acids. V was shortened by 3 bases and J by 3 bases, with 17 bases between the two germline ends. The CDR3 nucleotides are TGCAGCGTTGAGGAGGGAACAGGGAAGTACTATGGCTACACCTTC. As protein: CSVEEGTGKYYGYTF.

This chain uses TRBV28 with TRBJ2-7, with TRBD2 as a possible D gene (7 bases). Germline CDR1 reads MDHEN; CDR2 reads SYDVKM. This CDR3 has 14 amino acids. V was trimmed by 2 bases and J by 8 bases, leaving 16 bases between them. The CDR3 spells CASSLGGGVTKQYF. The CDR3 region has the DNA TGTGCCAGCAGTTTAGGGGGGGGCGTTACGAAGCAGTACTTC. The variable domain in full, with the rest retrieved from reference TRBV28 and TRBJ2-7, is DVKVTQSSRYLVKRTGEKVFLECVQDMDHENMFWYRQDPGLGLRLIYFSYDVKMKEKGDIPEGYSVSREKKERFSLILESASTNQTSMYLCASSLGGGVTKQYFGPGTRLTVT.